This T cell receptor (beta chain) stems from a study of cytomegalovirus exposure and HLA in healthy donors. Study-level findings and limits: Analyses of presence/absence relied on an assumption of roughly uniform sequencing depth across donors.

Concerning this clone: The antigen remains undetermined.

PCR involved 60 Vbeta and 13 Jbeta primers. Profiled with immunoSEQ multiplex PCR; TCRdb holds only in-frame clones, not every one. Its table records tens of thousands of clones. Material for sequencing was PBMCs. The TCR sequence derives from a man aged 50 or older in good health and CMV-seronegative.

The CDR3 coding sequence is TGTGCCAGCAGTTTATTCGCCGGGACAGGAAACACCATATATTTT. Its protein product is CASSLFAGTGNTIYF. This chain uses TRBV27 with TRBJ1-3; a weak D match, TRBD1 (6 bases). V lost 1 base and J 4 bases, leaving 11 bases between the germline ends. The CDR3 sequence is 15 residues long. Germline-derived CDR1 and CDR2 are MNHEY and SMNVEV (reference sequence).